This is a list of T cell receptor beta chains from one sample in a study of T cell responses to AZD1222 COVID-19 vaccine. Assay used: immunoSEQ multiplex PCR; TCRdb lists only in-frame clones, some missing. The sample lists about 100,000 clones; around 87% were seen once. This specimen consisted of peripheral blood, obtained on day 0 of AZD1222 vaccination. These receptors were collected from an adult in good health. The CDR3 runs from the conserved cysteine through the conserved F or W. Fields, in order: V gene, D gene, clone size, J gene, CDR3 protein, CDR3 DNA. A D gene is named only where the DNA matches it firmly. Only some rows state a clone size, as once, few, many or a class for expanded clones.

TRBV2	NA	few	TRBJ2-3	CASTFRTDTQYF	TGTGCCAGCACTTTCAGGACAGATACGCAGTATTTT
TRBV2	NA	NA	TRBJ1-1	CASSEKRSNTEAFF	TGTGCCAGCAGTGAAAAGAGGTCGAACACTGAAGCTTTCTTT
TRBV5-1	NA	NA	TRBJ1-4	CASSIGKGSEKLFF	TGCGCCAGCAGTATCGGGAAGGGAAGCGAAAAACTGTTTTTT
TRBV11-2	NA	once	TRBJ1-1	CASSSGRDTEAFF	TGTGCCAGCAGTTCAGGGCGCGACACTGAAGCTTTCTTT
TRBV30	TRBD2	NA	TRBJ2-2	CAWRTSGFTGELFF	TGTGCCTGGAGGACTAGCGGGTTCACCGGGGAGCTGTTTTTT
TRBV7-9	NA	NA	TRBJ1-5	CASSLGTQPQHF	TGTGCCAGCAGCTTAGGGACACAGCCCCAGCATTTT
TRBV10-3	TRBD2	NA	TRBJ2-2	CAISESSGGLSDTGELFF	TGTGCCATCAGTGAGTCGAGCGGGGGGCTTAGTGACACCGGGGAGCTGTTTTTT
TRBV4-2	NA	NA	TRBJ1-2	CASSSGRGGETYGYTF	TGTGCCAGCAGCAGTGGCCGTGGCGGAGAAACCTATGGCTACACCTTC
TRBV29-1	TRBD1	NA	TRBJ2-5	CSVEDRGQETQYF	TGCAGCGTTGAGGACAGGGGGCAAGAGACCCAGTACTTC
TRBV5-6	TRBD2	NA	TRBJ2-1	CASSSGLAGHYNEQFF	TGTGCCAGCAGCTCCGGACTAGCGGGGCATTACAATGAGCAGTTCTTC
TRBV3-1/TRBV3-2	NA	NA	TRBJ2-7	CASSQVGWVYEQYF	TGTGCCAGCAGCCAAGTGGGTTGGGTCTACGAGCAGTACTTC
TRBV24-1	TRBD1	NA	TRBJ2-7	CATSDFGQGKNEQYF	TGTGCCACCAGTGATTTCGGACAGGGGAAAAACGAGCAGTACTTC
TRBV19	NA	NA	TRBJ2-1	CASSIATSPDEQFF	TGTGCCAGTAGTATCGCTACTAGCCCGGATGAGCAGTTCTTC
TRBV27	TRBD1	NA	TRBJ1-5	CASRQDRGPGSNQPQHF	TGTGCCAGCAGACAAGACAGGGGTCCTGGTAGCAATCAGCCCCAGCATTTT
TRBV28	TRBD1	NA	TRBJ1-2	CASRASGQGIIGYGYTF	TGTGCCAGCAGAGCCTCGGGACAGGGTATAATTGGCTATGGCTACACCTTC
TRBV5-4	TRBD2	once	TRBJ2-3	CASSLEASGANTQYF	TGTGCCAGCAGCTTGGAAGCTAGCGGGGCAAATACGCAGTATTTT
TRBV29-1	NA	NA	TRBJ2-3	CSVGMLGRTDTQYF	TGCAGCGTTGGTATGTTGGGACGAACAGATACGCAGTATTTT
TRBV14	TRBD1	NA	TRBJ2-1	CASSQDRGQWYNEQFF	TGTGCCAGCAGCCAGGACAGGGGGCAGTGGTACAATGAGCAGTTCTTC
TRBV19	TRBD1	NA	TRBJ1-1	CASSSGQLNTEAFF	TGTGCCAGTAGTTCGGGACAGCTGAACACTGAAGCTTTCTTT
TRBV7-9	TRBD1	NA	TRBJ1-2	CASSPGTGVYGYTF	TGTGCCAGCAGCCCCGGGACAGGGGTCTATGGCTACACCTTC
TRBV9	TRBD2	NA	TRBJ2-3	CASSPGAGGPADTQYF	TGTGCCAGCAGCCCCGGAGCGGGAGGGCCCGCAGATACGCAGTATTTT
TRBV7-2	TRBD1	NA	TRBJ2-7	CASSLEDRSEQYF	TGTGCCAGCAGCTTAGAGGACAGGAGCGAGCAGTACTTC
TRBV7-2	NA	NA	TRBJ1-5	CASSLVETQPQHF	TGTGCCAGCAGCTTAGTGGAAACCCAGCCCCAGCATTTT
TRBV7-2	TRBD2	once	TRBJ2-1	CASSLKVGEGKFF	TGTGCCAGCAGCTTAAAGGTGGGGGAGGGGAAGTTCTTC
TRBV2	NA	NA	TRBJ2-5	CASSEMETQYF	TGTGCCAGCAGTGAGATGGAGACCCAGTACTTC
TRBV3-1/TRBV3-2	TRBD2	NA	TRBJ2-3	CASSRSSGVTADTQYF	TGTGCCAGCAGCCGATCCAGCGGGGTTACGGCAGATACGCAGTATTTT
TRBV2	TRBD1	NA	TRBJ1-6	CASQDRSSYNSPLHF	TGTGCCAGTCAGGACAGGAGCTCCTATAATTCACCCCTCCACTTT
TRBV27	NA	NA	TRBJ2-3	CASSLPLREEVLTDTQYF	TGTGCCAGCAGTCTACCCCTGAGGGAGGAGGTTCTGACAGATACGCAGTATTTT
TRBV19	TRBD1	NA	TRBJ1-2	CASSTDRMGYGYTF	TGTGCCAGTAGTACGGACAGGATGGGGTATGGCTACACCTTC
TRBV4-1	NA	NA	TRBJ2-4	CASSYLARSAKNIQYF	TGCGCCAGCAGCTACCTTGCCCGGTCGGCCAAAAACATTCAGTACTTC
TRBV18	NA	NA	TRBJ2-3	CASSPQSGSTDTQYF	TGTGCCAGCTCACCACAGAGCGGGAGCACAGATACGCAGTATTTT
TRBV7-2	TRBD2	once	TRBJ2-5	CASSLVSLGLAGAETQYF	TGTGCCAGCAGCTTAGTGTCCCTGGGACTAGCGGGAGCCGAGACCCAGTACTTC
TRBV11-3	NA	NA	TRBJ2-2	CASSQGWGLDLFF	TGTGCCAGCAGCCAGGGATGGGGGTTGGACCTGTTTTTT
TRBV4-1	NA	NA	TRBJ1-4	CASSQASNNPEKLFF	TGCGCCAGCAGCCAAGCGTCGAACAACCCCGAAAAACTGTTTTTT
TRBV7-2	TRBD1	NA	TRBJ1-5	CASSLRQGEDQPQHF	TGTGCCAGCAGCTTACGACAGGGCGAGGATCAGCCCCAGCATTTT
TRBV27	TRBD1	NA	TRBJ1-1	CASSSGQGAMNTEAFF	TGTGCCAGCAGTTCGGGGCAGGGGGCAATGAACACTGAAGCTTTCTTT
TRBV7-9	NA	NA	TRBJ2-3	CASSLLRFTRDTQYF	TGTGCCAGCAGCTTACTCCGATTTACAAGGGATACGCAGTATTTT
TRBV19	TRBD1	NA	TRBJ2-7	CASSIGTGVYEQYF	TGTGCCAGTAGTATCGGGACAGGGGTATACGAGCAGTACTTC
TRBV5-1	NA	NA	TRBJ2-3	CASSLSGTPSTDTQYF	TGCGCCAGCAGCCTTTCCGGGACACCTAGCACAGATACGCAGTATTTT
TRBV6-1	NA	NA	TRBJ1-6	CASSEASANNSPLHF	TGTGCCAGCAGTGAAGCTTCGGCTAATAATTCACCCCTCCACTTT
TRBV27	NA	NA	TRBJ2-1	CASTIGGFNNEQFF	TGTGCCAGCACAATAGGAGGGTTCAACAATGAGCAGTTCTTC
TRBV19	NA	NA	TRBJ2-7	CASSEDPASYEQYF	TGTGCCAGTAGCGAGGACCCAGCCTCCTACGAGCAGTACTTC
TRBV11-3	TRBD2	NA	TRBJ2-1	CASSSGLYNEQFF	TGTGCCAGCAGCTCGGGACTATACAATGAGCAGTTCTTC
TRBV6-5	NA	NA	TRBJ1-6	CASSPARSNSPLHF	TGTGCCAGCAGTCCCGCTAGGAGTAATTCACCCCTCCACTTT
TRBV10-2	NA	NA	TRBJ1-4	CASKEGPNEKLFF	TGCGCCAGCAAAGAGGGACCTAATGAAAAACTGTTTTTT
TRBV7-8	TRBD1	few	TRBJ2-7	CASSLGAPGQGYEQYF	TGTGCCAGCAGCTTAGGGGCCCCGGGACAGGGCTACGAGCAGTACTTC
TRBV7-2	NA	NA	TRBJ2-7	CASSLRDGREQYF	TGTGCCAGCAGCCTAAGGGACGGTCGCGAGCAGTACTTC
TRBV2	NA	few	TRBJ1-1	CASYQGRGAEAFF	TGTGCCAGCTATCAGGGCCGGGGCGCTGAAGCTTTCTTT
TRBV27	NA	NA	TRBJ1-1	CASSLKGGGTEAFF	TGTGCCAGCAGTTTAAAGGGCGGGGGCACTGAAGCTTTCTTT